Below, 32 T cell receptor beta chains from the same sample are listed, as sequenced in a study of blood T cell repertoires in COVID-19. The table came from immunoSEQ multiplex PCR; TCRdb's copy has only in-frame clones and leaves some out. This sample yields hundreds of thousands of clones, of which around 87% are seen a single time; around 1.5% belongs to the top ten. Input material: peripheral blood. All receptors come from a middle-aged woman who had recovered from COVID-19.

This clone is a singleton in its sample. The rearrangement links TRBV3-1 (or the pseudogene TRBV3-2) to TRBJ1-2; D is unresolved. Germline CDR1 reads LGHDT; CDR2 reads YNNKEL (reference sequence). The length of the CDR3 is 13 residues. With 4 bases removed from V and 6 bases from J, the gap between germline ends came to 12 bases. The CDR3 DNA is TGTGCCAGCAGCCCCTGGGCAGATGATGGCTACACCTTC. Translating it yields CASSPWADDGYTF.

The chain joins TRBV5-6 to TRBJ1-6; D not certain. Trimming pared 0 bases from V and 13 bases from J, leaving 11 bases between. CDR3 length: 13 amino acids. Germline V gives CDR1 SGHDT, CDR2 YYEEEE. The CDR3 sequence is CASSLAVVSPLHF. The CDR3 bases are TGTGCCAGCAGCTTGGCTGTTGTTTCCCCCCTCCACTTT.

The chain is built from TRBV5-1 and TRBJ2-3; a weak D match, TRBD1 (5 bases). Germline assignment: CDR1 SGHRS and CDR2 YFSETQ. There are 15 residues in the CDR3. V was trimmed by 0 bases and J by 2 bases, leaving 10 bases between them. Here the CDR3 reads CASSLEGPSTDTQYF. CDR3 nucleotide sequence: TGCGCCAGCAGCTTGGAGGGGCCATCCACAGATACGCAGTATTTT.

The CDR3 spells CASSLDDRGVEKLFF. CDR3 nucleotides: TGTGCCAGCAGCTTGGATGACAGGGGGGTTGAAAAACTGTTTTTT. This sequence joins TRBV5-5 and TRBJ1-4, with TRBD1 identical over 9 bases. This CDR3 is built from 15 residues. CDR1 is SGHKS and CDR2 is YYEKEE in the germline V gene (reference sequence). With 0 bases clipped from V and 7 bases from J, the junction kept 4 bases outside the gene matches. The variable domain in full, completed from reference TRBV5-5 and TRBJ1-4, reads DAGVTQSPTHLIKTRGQQVTLRCSPISGHKSVSWYQQVLGQGPQFIFQYYEKEERGRGNFPDRFSARQFPNYSSELNVNALLLGDSALYLCASSLDDRGVEKLFFGSGTQLSVL.

The rearrangement uses TRBV10-3 and TRBJ2-2, with 7 bases fitting TRBD2. This CDR3 comprises 16 residues. Germline values: CDR1 ENHRY, CDR2 SYGVKD. The ends lost 3 bases at V and 3 bases at J; junction bases unmatched: 7. The CDR3 sequence: CAISDPGGTDTGELFF. The CDR3 region has the DNA TGTGCCATCAGTGACCCCGGGGGGACCGACACCGGGGAGCTGTTTTTT.

The gene calls are TRBV5-1 and TRBJ2-1, with TRBD2 identical over 10 bases. The germline V gene encodes CDR1 SGHRS and CDR2 YFSETQ. The length of the CDR3 is 16 residues. Germline trimming cut 0 bases from V and 6 bases from J; bases unmatched to any gene: 6. The CDR3 sequence is CASSLASGGDINEQFF. CDR3 coding DNA: TGCGCCAGCAGCTTGGCCAGCGGGGGGGACATCAATGAGCAGTTCTTC.

The chain carries TRBV5-1 and TRBJ2-1, with 10 bases identical to TRBD2. The V gene's germline CDR1 is SGHRS and CDR2 YFSETQ. V lost 4 bases to trimming and J lost 4 bases; unmatched junction nucleotides: 2. The CDR3 loop spans 14 amino acids. The CDR3 spells CASSLLAGYNEQFF. The CDR3 DNA sequence: TGCGCCAGCAGCCTACTAGCGGGGTACAATGAGCAGTTCTTC. The full variable domain, in which reference TRBV5-1 and TRBJ2-1 provide the parts outside the CDR3, is KAGVTQTPRYLIKTRGQQVTLSCSPISGHRSVSWYQQTPGQGLQFLFEYFSETQRNKGNFPGRFSGRQFSNSRSEMNVSTLELGDSALYLCASSLLAGYNEQFFGPGTRLTVL.

This CDR3 is CASSQAWGVGNTIYF. The CDR3, as DNA: TGCGCCAGCAGCCAAGCGTGGGGGGTCGGAAACACCATATATTTT. The chain couples TRBV4-1 to TRBJ1-3; TRBD1 is a possible D gene (5 bases). There are 15 residues in the CDR3. Germline-derived CDR1 and CDR2 are MGHRA and YSYEKL. V dropped 1 base and J dropped 4 bases, with 11 bases sitting between them.

The CDR3 reads CASSLAAVNEKLFF. The CDR3 DNA sequence: TGTGCCAGCAGCTTGGCCGCGGTGAATGAAAAACTGTTTTTT. The chain employs TRBV5-5 and TRBJ1-4; D is uncertain. Trimming cost V 0 bases and J 5 bases, with 8 bases left between them. The CDR3 has 14 amino acids. Germline CDR1 SGHKS, CDR2 YYEKEE (reference sequence).

The J gene is TRBJ1-2, the V gene TRBV6-5; maybe TRBD1 (5 bases). Germline V CDR1 and CDR2: MNHEY, SVGAGI. This CDR3 spans 13 amino acids. Trimming left V 5 bases short and J 8 bases short, with 15 bases between. The CDR3 sequence is CASSPSSRTGYTF. The CDR3 coding sequence is TGTGCCAGCAGTCCATCTTCGCGGACAGGCTACACCTTC.

The chain carries TRBV7-2 and TRBJ2-7; D perhaps matches TRBD2 (6 bases). The CDR3 runs to 16 residues. V shed 1 base and J shed 0 bases, with 13 bases lying between them. Per the germline V gene, CDR1 is SGHTA and CDR2 is FQGNSA. The CDR3: CASSLDWRDSSYEQYF. The CDR3 DNA follows: TGTGCCAGCAGCTTAGATTGGAGGGATAGCTCCTACGAGCAGTACTTC. The whole variable domain, remainder taken from reference TRBV7-2 and TRBJ2-7, is GAGVSQSPSNKVTEKGKDVELRCDPISGHTALYWYRQSLGQGLEFLIYFQGNSAPDKSGLPSDRFSAERTGGSVSTLTIQRTQQEDSAVYLCASSLDWRDSSYEQYFGPGTRLTVT.

V is TRBV6-1 and J is TRBJ2-7; TRBD1 aligns across 7 bases. There are 14 residues in the CDR3. CDR1 is MNHNS and CDR2 is SASEGT in the germline V gene. The ends lost 2 bases at V and 1 base at J; junction bases unmatched: 2. CDR3 in amino acids: CASSEMGQSYEQYF. The DNA for the CDR3 is TGTGCCAGCAGTGAAATGGGACAGTCCTACGAGCAGTACTTC.

The J gene is TRBJ1-1, the V gene TRBV7-6, with TRBD1 identical over 7 bases. The CDR3 sequence is 16 residues long. V was clipped by 5 bases and J by 1 base; unmatched bases: 10. CDR1 is SGHVS and CDR2 is FNYEAQ in the germline V gene. CDR3 in amino acids: CASSGFDRVGNTEAFF. The CDR3 bases are TGTGCCAGCAGCGGGTTTGACAGGGTGGGGAACACTGAAGCTTTCTTT.

As DNA, the CDR3 is TGTGCCAGCAGACTAGCGGGGTCGAACACCGGGGAGCTGTTTTTT. Protein sequence: CASRLAGSNTGELFF. J is TRBJ2-2 and V is TRBV9, with 10 bases matching TRBD2. With V trimmed by 5 bases and J by 0 bases, 1 base remained unmatched. The CDR3 length is 15 residues. The V gene's germline CDR1 is SGDLS and CDR2 YYNGEE. The whole variable domain, filled in from reference TRBV9 and TRBJ2-2, reads DSGVTQTPKHLITATGQRVTLRCSPRSGDLSVYWYQQSLDQGLQFLIQYYNGEERAKGNILERFSAQQFPDLHSELNLSSLELGDSALYFCASRLAGSNTGELFFGEGSRLTVL.

This clone appeared a single time. CDR3 loop: CASSLRTGSHYGYTF. In DNA form, the CDR3 reads TGTGCCAGCAGTCTACGGACAGGGTCGCACTATGGCTACACCTTC. J is TRBJ1-2 and V is TRBV27; TRBD1 agrees at 8 bases. Trimming cost V 5 bases and J 3 bases; bases outside gene matches: 8. Germline V lookup: CDR1 MNHEY, CDR2 SMNVEV (reference sequence). The CDR3 extends over 15 amino acids.

This clone was counted a single time. The V and J genes are TRBV11-2 and TRBJ2-3, with D uncertain. Trimming removed 4 bases at V and 2 bases at J, with 13 bases between. This CDR3 region has 15 residues. Germline CDR1 SGHAT, CDR2 FQNNGV. The chain's CDR3 is CASSSSRQITDTQYF. The CDR3, as DNA: TGTGCCAGCAGCTCCTCCAGACAAATCACAGATACGCAGTATTTT.

This clone was found a few times. The gene calls are TRBV3-1 (or the pseudogene TRBV3-2) and TRBJ1-1; no clear D gene. Germline V CDR1 and CDR2: LGHDT, YNNKEL (reference sequence). This CDR3 region has 13 residues. V lost 11 bases, J lost 7 bases, and 20 bases lay in between. This CDR3 is CARPRYSNVEAFF. CDR3 coding DNA: TGTGCCCGTCCAAGGTACAGTAATGTTGAAGCTTTCTTT.

V is TRBV7-9 and J is TRBJ1-4; 11 nucleotides line up with TRBD1. V shed 4 bases, J shed 7 bases, and the junction held 2 bases outside the gene matches. Germline V CDR1 and CDR2: SEHNR, FQNEAQ (reference sequence). This CDR3 region has 14 residues. The CDR3 region is CASSSDRGLEKLFF. Written as DNA, the CDR3 is TGTGCCAGCAGCTCGGACAGGGGGCTTGAAAAACTGTTTTTT.

The chain couples TRBV5-1 to TRBJ2-1; no reliable D call. This CDR3 is 15 amino acids long. Germline CDR1 and CDR2: SGHRS and YFSETQ. Trimming cost V 2 bases and J 0 bases, with 9 bases left between them. CDR3 coding DNA: TGCGCCAGCAGCTTTGACTCCGACTCCTACAATGAGCAGTTCTTC. It codes for CASSFDSDSYNEQFF.

This chain connects TRBV7-2 to TRBJ1-1; no clear D gene. Germline V CDR1 and CDR2: SGHTA, FQGNSA. Trimming left V 5 bases short and J 11 bases short, with 18 bases between. The CDR3 is 13 residues long. The CDR3 DNA is TGTGCCAGCAGCCCGATCCGTTCCGTGGGCGCTTTCTTT. As protein: CASSPIRSVGAFF.

The CDR3 here is CSTGQGETQYF. As DNA, the CDR3 is TGCAGTACAGGACAGGGAGAGACCCAGTACTTC. This chain links TRBV20-1 with TRBJ2-5; 8 nucleotides line up with TRBD1. J lost 4 bases, V lost 8 bases, and 3 bases had no gene match. Per germline, CDR1 DFQATT and CDR2 SNEGSKA (reference sequence). The CDR3 loop spans 11 amino acids.

The rearrangement uses TRBV7-9 and TRBJ2-7; TRBD2 matches at 11 bases. This CDR3 has 14 amino acids. The V gene end was trimmed by 2 bases and the J gene end by 3 bases; junction bases not matched to a gene: 0. CDR1 SEHNR and CDR2 FQNEAQ come from the germline V gene (reference sequence). The CDR3 DNA reads TGTGCCAGCAGCTTAACTAGCGGGGGCTACGAGCAGTACTTC. Translated, it gives CASSLTSGGYEQYF.

CDR3 nucleotide sequence: TGTGCCAGCAGCCCGGGACATAGGGAGACCCAGTACTTC. This codes for CASSPGHRETQYF. The chain has TRBV3-1 (or the pseudogene TRBV3-2) and TRBJ2-5, with D perhaps TRBD1 (6 bases). Deletions cut 4 bases from V and 5 bases from J, with 11 bases between. This CDR3 is built from 13 residues. Germline V lookup: CDR1 LGHDT, CDR2 YNNKEL (reference sequence).

The chain has TRBV4-3 and TRBJ2-7; D is possibly TRBD2 (6 bases). V was trimmed by 4 bases and J by 0 bases, leaving 10 bases between them. The CDR3 runs to 14 residues. Germline CDR1 LGHNA, CDR2 YSLEER. CDR3 bases: TGCGCCAGCAGCCCGGGACTTCCCTCCTACGAGCAGTACTTC. Protein sequence: CASSPGLPSYEQYF.

J is TRBJ1-1 and V is TRBV21-1; TRBD1 is the table's D call, not checked against the DNA. TRBV21-1 is a documented pseudogene. The CDR3 runs 15 residues. The CDR3 sequence: CASSIPGQQNTEAFF. In DNA form, the CDR3 reads TGTGCCAGCAGCATCCCGGGACAGCAGAACACTGAAGCTTTCTTT.

The V gene is TRBV5-1, the J gene TRBJ2-7, with 7 bases aligning to TRBD1. CDR3 size: 12 residues. The V gene's germline CDR1 is SGHRS and CDR2 YFSETQ. The V gene end was trimmed by 2 bases and the J gene end by 6 bases; junction bases not matched to a gene: 2. The CDR3 here is CASSFPGGEQYF. As DNA, the CDR3 is TGCGCCAGCAGCTTTCCAGGGGGCGAGCAGTACTTC.

This chain links TRBV19 with TRBJ1-3; D is possibly TRBD1 (5 bases). The germline V gene encodes CDR1 LNHDA and CDR2 SQIVND (reference sequence). The CDR3 consists of 15 residues. V was cut by 3 bases and J by 0 bases, with 9 bases left in between. The CDR3 sequence: CASSIGRASGNTIYF. Written as DNA, the CDR3 is TGTGCCAGTAGTATTGGCAGGGCCTCTGGAAACACCATATATTTT.

This clone was seen only once. The V and J genes are TRBV7-3 and TRBJ2-2; D might be TRBD2 (5 bases). Germline-derived CDR1 and CDR2 are SGHTA and FQGTGA. V lost 5 bases and J 5 bases, leaving 12 bases between the germline ends. The CDR3 length is 14 residues. The CDR3 coding sequence is TGTGCCAGCAGCGCGGACTTTTCGACCGGGGAGCTGTTTTTT. It yields the protein CASSADFSTGELFF.

The rearrangement uses TRBV7-8 and TRBJ1-2; TRBD1 might be the D (5 bases). CDR3 length: 16 amino acids. The V end was cut by 1 base, the J end by 5 bases, with 17 bases between. The germline gives CDR1 SGHVS, CDR2 FQNEAQ. The CDR3 bases are TGTGCCAGCAGCTTAGAGTGGGCAGGGTCCGGTTATGGCTACACCTTC. Encoded protein: CASSLEWAGSGYGYTF.

V usage is TRBV4-3 and J usage is TRBJ2-4; 9 nucleotides align to TRBD2. Germline loops: CDR1 LGHNA, CDR2 YSLEER. After removal of 2 bases from V and 5 bases from J, the junction contained 10 bases not matched to a gene. This CDR3 has 17 residues. CDR3 amino acids: CASSQRLAGLRENIQYF. CDR3 nucleotide sequence: TGCGCCAGCAGCCAAAGGCTAGCGGGGCTGAGGGAAAACATTCAGTACTTC.

The chain couples TRBV5-5 to TRBJ1-1; 7 nucleotides line up with TRBD1. Germline V gene sequence: CDR1 SGHKS, CDR2 YYEKEE (reference sequence). The CDR3 covers 14 residues. V was clipped by 2 bases and J by 4 bases; unmatched bases: 5. The CDR3 spells CASSFNYRGTEAFF. The CDR3 DNA follows: TGTGCCAGCAGCTTTAATTACAGGGGCACTGAAGCTTTCTTT.

This sequence joins TRBV13 and TRBJ1-2; 8 bases align to TRBD1. The J segment lost 4 bases and the V segment lost 5 bases, leaving 6 bases of the junction unmatched. The CDR3 loop spans 14 amino acids. Germline V gene sequence: CDR1 PRHDT, CDR2 FYEKMQ (reference sequence). The DNA for the CDR3 is TGTGCCAGCAGCCTCGGACAGGGAACCTATGGCTACACCTTC. Residues: CASSLGQGTYGYTF.